This T cell receptor beta chain was retrieved from a study of T cell responses to AZD1222 COVID-19 vaccine. Findings and caveats of the study: Unmutated variant regions are reportedly targeted by nearly half of spike-specific TCRs. Spike regions recognized by vaccine-associated CD4 TCRs spanned the protein, led by 160-218 and 743-854.

Assay: immunoSEQ multiplex PCR; the TCRdb copy retains only in-frame clones and omits some. The sample carries tens of thousands of clones, roughly 90% recorded once. From germline, CDR1 is MNHEY and CDR2 SMNVEV (reference sequence). The CDR3 has 15 amino acids. V lost 0 bases, J lost 2 bases, and 11 bases lay in between. Notes on this clone: What it binds is not known.

Analysis merged second doses at about 4 or about 12 weeks. The clonotype originates from an adult who received the AZD1222 COVID-19 vaccine. Source: peripheral blood, taken 28 days after the second AZD1222 dose. The chain carries TRBV27 and TRBJ2-7; D not resolved. In DNA form, the CDR3 reads TGTGCCAGCAGTTTATCGTACGAGAAGCCCTACGAGCAGTACTTC. Translated, it gives CASSLSYEKPYEQYF.